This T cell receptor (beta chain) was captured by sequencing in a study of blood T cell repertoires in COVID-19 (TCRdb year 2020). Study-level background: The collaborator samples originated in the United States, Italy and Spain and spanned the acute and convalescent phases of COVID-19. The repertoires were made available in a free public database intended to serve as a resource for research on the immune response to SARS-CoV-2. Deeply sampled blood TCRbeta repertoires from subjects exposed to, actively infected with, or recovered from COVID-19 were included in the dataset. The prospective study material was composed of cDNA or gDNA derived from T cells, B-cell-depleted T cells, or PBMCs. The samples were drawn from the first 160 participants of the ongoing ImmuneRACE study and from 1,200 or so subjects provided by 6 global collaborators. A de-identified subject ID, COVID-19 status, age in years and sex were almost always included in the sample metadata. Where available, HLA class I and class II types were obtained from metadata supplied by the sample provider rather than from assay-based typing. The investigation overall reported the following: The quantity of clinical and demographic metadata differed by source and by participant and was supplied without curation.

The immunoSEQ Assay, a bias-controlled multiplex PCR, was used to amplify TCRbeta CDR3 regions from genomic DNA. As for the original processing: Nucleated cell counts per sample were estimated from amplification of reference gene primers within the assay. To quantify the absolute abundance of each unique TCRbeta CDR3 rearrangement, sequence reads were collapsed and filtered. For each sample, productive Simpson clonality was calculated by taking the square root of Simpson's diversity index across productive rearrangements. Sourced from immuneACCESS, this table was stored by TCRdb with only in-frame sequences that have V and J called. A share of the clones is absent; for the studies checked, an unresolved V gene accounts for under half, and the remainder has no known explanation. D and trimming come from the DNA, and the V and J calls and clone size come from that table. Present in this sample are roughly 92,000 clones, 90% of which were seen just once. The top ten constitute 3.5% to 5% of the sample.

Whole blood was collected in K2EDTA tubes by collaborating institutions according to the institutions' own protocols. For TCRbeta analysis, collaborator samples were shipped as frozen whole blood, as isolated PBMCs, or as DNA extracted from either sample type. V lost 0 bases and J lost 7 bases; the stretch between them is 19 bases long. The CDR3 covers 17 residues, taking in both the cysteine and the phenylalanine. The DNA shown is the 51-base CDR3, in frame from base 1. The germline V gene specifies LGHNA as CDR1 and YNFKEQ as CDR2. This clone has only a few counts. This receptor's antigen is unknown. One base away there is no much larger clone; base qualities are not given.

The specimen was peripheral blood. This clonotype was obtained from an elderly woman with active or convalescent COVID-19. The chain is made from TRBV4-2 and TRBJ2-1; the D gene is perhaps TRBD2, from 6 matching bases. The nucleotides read TGTGCCAGCAGCCAAGAAGCGGTAGCGGTCGGAGGGAATGAGCAGTTCTTC. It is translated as CASSQEAVAVGGNEQFF.